This TCR beta chain was retrieved from a study of read filtering for tumor transcriptome and immune sequencing. In the study overall: Among patients, some 17 were male and around 15 female, aged roughly 40 to 90 (mean about 70).

The library was built from 400 ng RNA with molecular barcoded adaptors for alpha/delta and beta/gamma chains. From the reads, TCRdb called clonotypes with MiXCR, one entry per CDR3 protein. Of fewer than 75,000 distinct CDR3 sequences in the sample, 20% are singletons; the top ten hold about 18%. This clonotype has ten or more counts. V was pared by 0 bases and J by 5 bases, with 6 bases of the junction left unmatched. Germline values: CDR1 SGHRS, CDR2 YFSETQ. The CDR3 loop spans 15 amino acids. The chain combines TRBV5-1 with TRBJ1-1, with TRBD1 matching 8 bases. Sequenced material: a population of CD138-negative cells sorted from bone marrow. This receptor was obtained from a donor at least 40 years old with multiple myeloma. This CDR3 is CASSLGQGTKTEAFF. CDR3 nucleotide sequence: TGCGCCAGCAGCTTGGGACAGGGGACGAAGACTGAAGCTTTCTTT.